The clone carrying this T cell receptor beta chain was seen only a few times. The antigen is unknown. One entry per CDR3 protein, called by TCRdb with MiXCR from the reads. The data show more than 200,000 distinct CDR3 sequences, approximately 9% seen once. This entry comes from a study of T cell repertoires in cytomegalovirus infection. Study-wide findings and caveats: Dominating the ex vivo response were HLA-C-restricted CMV-specific TCR beta clonotypes.

Trimming stripped 7 bases from V and 6 bases from J, with 10 bases between. Germline loops: CDR1 SQVTM, CDR2 ANQGSEA. This CDR3 is 11 amino acids long. V gene TRBV29-1 combines with J gene TRBJ2-1; unclear D gene. The sequenced material came from PBMCs. The sequence came from a human donor in good health (CMV status not recorded). Some clones in this sample may be carry-over from other donors' samples. This CDR3 is CSALPLNEQFF. The CDR3 coding sequence is TGCAGCGCCCTACCGCTCAATGAGCAGTTCTTC.